These 28 T cell receptor beta chains were sequenced from one sample in a study of siplizumab effects on memory and regulatory T cells. Measured with immunoSEQ multiplex PCR; TCRdb has only the in-frame clones, and not every one. The repertoire holds more than 75,000 clones, with 93% as singletons. Material for sequencing was CD8+ T cells sorted from blood. The receptors were gathered from a human donor in good health.

This clone came up once. The chain employs TRBV27 and TRBJ2-7; 8 nucleotides align to TRBD2. The CDR3 has 13 amino acids. The germline V gene encodes CDR1 MNHEY and CDR2 SMNVEV (reference sequence). V gave up 4 bases and J gave up 2 bases; unmatched junction bases: 1. CDR3 sequence reads: CASSYGRAYEQYF. Here the CDR3 DNA reads TGTGCCAGCAGTTACGGGAGGGCCTACGAGCAGTACTTC.

This clone was detected only once. The genes are TRBV7-8 and TRBJ2-1, with 9 bases lining up with TRBD1. The CDR3 spans 17 residues. Germline lookup yields CDR1 SGHVS and CDR2 FQNEAQ. Trimming at V came to 2 bases and at J to 1 base, leaving 6 bases not matched to a gene. In nucleotides, the CDR3 is TGTGCCAGCAGCTTACCTCGGACAGGGGAGTCCTACAATGAGCAGTTCTTC. Residues: CASSLPRTGESYNEQFF.

The rearrangement joins TRBV6-5 to TRBJ2-1; D unresolved. Germline CDR1 and CDR2: MNHEY and SVGAGI. V lost 2 bases and J 9 bases, leaving 5 bases between the germline ends. The CDR3 spans 11 residues. CDR3 nucleotide sequence: TGTGCCAGCAGTTACGGTGTTGAGCAGTTCTTC. Encoded protein: CASSYGVEQFF.

The rearrangement uses TRBV15 and TRBJ2-3, with 10 bases lining up with TRBD2. Germline assignment: CDR1 LNHNV and CDR2 YYDKDF (reference sequence). The CDR3 loop spans 14 amino acids. V dropped 3 bases and J dropped 6; count of bases not matched to a gene: 3. The CDR3: CATSSSGRIDTQYF. CDR3 nucleotides: TGTGCCACCAGCAGTAGCGGGAGGATTGATACGCAGTATTTT.

The genes are TRBV4-1 and TRBJ2-1, with D perhaps TRBD1 (6 bases). CDR1 is MGHRA, CDR2 YSYEKL, per germline. Trimming cost V 3 bases and J 5 bases, with 8 bases left between them. The CDR3 is 13 residues long. CDR3 sequence: CASSQGDNNEQFF. CDR3 sequence (DNA): TGCGCCAGCAGCCAGGGGGACAACAATGAGCAGTTCTTC.

The V and J genes are TRBV30 and TRBJ1-5; 7 bases match TRBD1. The CDR3 contains 15 residues. Germline loops: CDR1 GTSNPN, CDR2 SVGIG (reference sequence). V dropped 3 bases and J dropped 3; count of bases not matched to a gene: 8. The CDR3 bases are TGTGCCTGGAGCACAGGGACAGCGAACAATCAGCCCCAGCATTTT. It is translated as CAWSTGTANNQPQHF.

This chain uses TRBV9 with TRBJ2-3; 7 bases are shared with TRBD1. This CDR3 comprises 16 residues. V gave up 4 bases and J gave up 2 bases; unmatched junction bases: 10. Germline loops: CDR1 SGDLS, CDR2 YYNGEE. The CDR3 is CASSINIQGNTDTQYF. DNA for the CDR3: TGTGCCAGCAGCATAAATATACAGGGGAACACAGATACGCAGTATTTT.

V usage is TRBV7-2 and J usage is TRBJ1-2; 10 bases are shared with TRBD1. The CDR3 runs 15 residues. Germline V lookup: CDR1 SGHTA, CDR2 FQGNSA. V was pared by 4 bases and J by 7 bases, with 9 bases of the junction left unmatched. In DNA, the CDR3 is TGTGCCAGCAGCTCAGGACAGGGGGGTTCTTCTGGCTACACCTTC. This sequence encodes CASSSGQGGSSGYTF.

V is TRBV7-6 and J is TRBJ2-3; D remains unclear. Germline V CDR1 and CDR2: SGHVS, FNYEAQ. This CDR3 is built from 15 residues. Trimming took 3 bases from V and 4 from J, leaving 14 bases between them. The CDR3: CASSFTLSAPDTQYF. CDR3 DNA sequence: TGTGCCAGCAGCTTCACCCTATCAGCCCCAGATACGCAGTATTTT.

The J gene is TRBJ2-2, the V gene TRBV4-1, with 7 bases fitting TRBD2. In germline, CDR1 is MGHRA, CDR2 YSYEKL. The V and J ends lost 3 bases and 7 bases, in that order; junction bases with no gene match: 17. The length of the CDR3 is 18 residues. CDR3 protein: CASSQDPGGSFGGGELFF. CDR3 DNA: TGCGCCAGCAGCCAGGACCCCGGGGGGAGTTTTGGTGGCGGGGAGCTGTTTTTT.

The chain combines TRBV7-2 with TRBJ2-5, with D possibly TRBD1 on 6 matching bases. Per the germline V gene, CDR1 is SGHTA and CDR2 is FQGNSA. V dropped 4 bases and J dropped 4 bases, with 16 bases sitting between them. The CDR3 covers 15 residues. The chain's CDR3 is CASSSTGSPRETQYF. In DNA form, the CDR3 reads TGTGCCAGCAGCTCTACAGGGTCCCCCCGAGAGACCCAGTACTTC.

The chain links TRBV19 to TRBJ2-1; no firm D call. CDR1 LNHDA and CDR2 SQIVND come from the germline V gene (reference sequence). The CDR3 runs 14 residues. Trimming cost V 3 bases and J 3 bases, with 9 bases left between them. DNA for the CDR3: TGTGCCAGTAGTATTCTAGTAGACTACAATGAGCAGTTCTTC. As protein: CASSILVDYNEQFF.

The CDR3 DNA follows: TGTGCCAGCAGTGAAGGTACAAATCAGCCCCAGCATTTT. It encodes CASSEGTNQPQHF. The V and J genes are TRBV6-1 and TRBJ1-5; no definite D call. CDR1 and CDR2 from the germline V gene are MNHNS and SASEGT. The germline V and J ends were trimmed by 1 base and 4 bases, with 5 bases remaining between them. This CDR3 has 13 amino acids.

V usage is TRBV29-1 and J usage is TRBJ2-7; TRBD2 matches at 14 bases. The CDR3 spans 15 residues. Trimming at V came to 6 bases and at J to 4 bases, leaving 8 bases not matched to a gene. The germline V gene has CDR1 SQVTM and CDR2 ANQGSEA. CDR3 region: CSVRGTSGSGYEQYF. In DNA form, the CDR3 reads TGCAGCGTCCGAGGGACTAGCGGGAGTGGATACGAGCAGTACTTC.

The chain links TRBV7-9 to TRBJ2-3; the match to TRBD2 covers 9 bases. CDR1 SEHNR and CDR2 FQNEAQ come from the germline V gene (reference sequence). Unmatched junction bases numbered 7, after V lost 5 bases and J lost 1 base. The CDR3 runs to 16 residues. The CDR3 nucleotides are TGTGCCAGCAGCCACGAGGTAGCGGGGGGCACAGATACGCAGTATTTT. It is translated as CASSHEVAGGTDTQYF.

This chain uses TRBV7-2 with TRBJ2-1; 8 bases are shared with TRBD1. V trimming: 2 bases; J trimming: 3 bases; junction bases outside the gene matches: 3. There are 15 residues in the CDR3. Per germline, CDR1 SGHTA and CDR2 FQGNSA. The CDR3 loop is CASSLRQGFYNEQFF. DNA of the CDR3: TGTGCCAGCAGCTTAAGACAGGGGTTCTACAATGAGCAGTTCTTC.

The rearrangement joins TRBV27 to TRBJ2-1; maybe TRBD1 (5 bases). The CDR3 totals 14 residues. Per germline, CDR1 MNHEY and CDR2 SMNVEV (reference sequence). The V gene lost 1 base and the J gene lost 7 bases, with 11 bases spanning the gap. CDR3: CASSLYQGLNEQFF. The CDR3 DNA sequence: TGTGCCAGCAGTTTATATCAGGGTTTGAATGAGCAGTTCTTC.

The CDR3 region has the DNA TGTGCCTGGGGATTCCGGACAGTTCTCTACGAGCAGTACTTC. It specifies CAWGFRTVLYEQYF. The chain couples TRBV30 to TRBJ2-7; perhaps TRBD1 as D (6 bases). CDR3 length: 14 residues. From germline, CDR1 is GTSNPN and CDR2 SVGIG (reference sequence). V was shortened by 5 bases and J by 3 bases, with 17 bases between the two germline ends.

The chain recombines TRBV6-5 with TRBJ2-7; 7 bases are a match to TRBD1. V trimming: 2 bases; J trimming: 5 bases; junction bases outside the gene matches: 12. The CDR3 contains 16 residues. Germline V gene sequence: CDR1 MNHEY, CDR2 SVGAGI. The CDR3 region is CASSYGATGDIDEQYF. CDR3 nucleotide sequence: TGTGCCAGCAGTTACGGGGCCACAGGGGATATTGACGAGCAGTACTTC.

The chain carries TRBV6-1 and TRBJ2-1; 7 nucleotides line up with TRBD2. CDR3 length equals 15 residues. J lost 2 bases, V lost 2 bases, and 3 bases had no gene match. The germline CDR1 and CDR2 sequences are MNHNS and SASEGT. Here the CDR3 reads CASSESSGAYNEQFF. DNA of the CDR3: TGTGCCAGCAGTGAATCAAGCGGGGCCTACAATGAGCAGTTCTTC.

The rearrangement uses TRBV7-3 and TRBJ2-1, with D perhaps TRBD2 (6 bases). The germline V gene encodes CDR1 SGHTA and CDR2 FQGTGA. This CDR3 is 11 amino acids long. V dropped 6 bases and J dropped 6 bases, with 6 bases sitting between them. The CDR3 coding sequence is TGTGCCAGCAGGGAGGGCAATGAGCAGTTCTTC. Translation gives CASREGNEQFF. Combining the CDR3 with reference TRBV7-3 and TRBJ2-1 gives the whole variable domain GAGVSQTPSNKVTEKGKYVELRCDPISGHTALYWYRQSLGQGPEFLIYFQGTGAADDSGLPNDRFFAVRPEGSVSTLKIQRTERGDSAVYLCASREGNEQFFGPGTRLTVL.

V usage is TRBV4-1 and J usage is TRBJ1-2; the D is unclear. There are 12 residues in the CDR3. Germline V CDR1 and CDR2: MGHRA, YSYEKL. Trimming removed 3 bases from V and 8 bases from J, with 10 bases in between. The CDR3 spells CASSQSGNGYTF. CDR3 DNA sequence: TGCGCCAGCAGCCAGTCAGGAAACGGCTACACCTTC.

The chain couples TRBV27 to TRBJ1-1, with D maybe TRBD1 (5 bases). From germline, CDR1 is MNHEY and CDR2 SMNVEV (reference sequence). The CDR3 covers 15 residues. Deletions cut 5 bases from V and 6 bases from J, with 19 bases between. The CDR3 nucleotides read TGTGCCAGCAGTCTCTCCGCAGGGCCTCTCTCTGAAGCTTTCTTT. It codes for CASSLSAGPLSEAFF.

The chain uses TRBV18 and TRBJ1-1, with no clear D. V was pared by 4 bases and J by 0 bases, with 9 bases between. CDR1 KGHSH and CDR2 LQKENI come from the germline V gene. The CDR3 runs 14 residues. As DNA, the CDR3 is TGTGCCAGCTCACTTCGGGATTTGAACACTGAAGCTTTCTTT. Protein: CASSLRDLNTEAFF.

This chain uses TRBV30 with TRBJ2-5; D not resolved. This CDR3 has 13 amino acids. Germline V gene data show CDR1 as GTSNPN and CDR2 as SVGIG (reference sequence). V lost 0 bases, J lost 3 bases, and 8 bases lay in between. As DNA, the CDR3 is TGTGCCTGGAGTGTACGTCACGAAGAGACCCAGTACTTC. This encodes CAWSVRHEETQYF.

This clone was recorded only once. This chain uses TRBV7-6 with TRBJ2-2, with a weak D call TRBD1 (6 bases). V lost 4 bases to trimming and J lost 1 base, with 13 bases between them. CDR1 is SGHVS, CDR2 FNYEAQ, per germline. The CDR3 covers 16 residues. DNA for the CDR3: TGTGCCAGCAGCTCGCCGGGACATCTGAACACCGGGGAGCTGTTTTTT. It specifies CASSSPGHLNTGELFF.

The DNA of the CDR3 is TGTGCCAGCTCACCCATGGACAGGGACTTCGGGACCCAGTACTTC. It yields the protein CASSPMDRDFGTQYF. The chain links TRBV18 to TRBJ2-5; 8 positions match TRBD1. The V segment lost 3 bases and the J segment 7 bases; nucleotides outside the gene matches: 10. The V gene's germline CDR1 is KGHSH and CDR2 LQKENI. The CDR3 is made up of 15 amino acids.

The chain employs TRBV19 and TRBJ2-7; possibly TRBD1 or TRBD2 for D (5 bases each). Germline V CDR1 and CDR2: LNHDA, SQIVND (reference sequence). Trimming removed 3 bases from V and 6 bases from J, with 15 bases in between. This CDR3 is built from 14 residues. For the CDR3, the DNA is TGTGCCAGTAGTATGGGGCTAGCAGTGATCGAGCAGTACTTC. It specifies CASSMGLAVIEQYF.